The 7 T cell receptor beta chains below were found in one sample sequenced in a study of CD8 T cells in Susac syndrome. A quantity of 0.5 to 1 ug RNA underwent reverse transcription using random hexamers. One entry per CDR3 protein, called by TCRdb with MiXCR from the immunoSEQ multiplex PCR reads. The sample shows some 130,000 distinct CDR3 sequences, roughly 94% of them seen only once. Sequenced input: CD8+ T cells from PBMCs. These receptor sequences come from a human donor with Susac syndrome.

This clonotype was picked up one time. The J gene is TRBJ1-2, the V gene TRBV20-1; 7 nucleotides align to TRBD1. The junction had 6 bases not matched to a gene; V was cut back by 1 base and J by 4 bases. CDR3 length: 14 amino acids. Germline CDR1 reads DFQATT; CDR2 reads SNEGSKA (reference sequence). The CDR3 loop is CSARVGTVSYGYTF. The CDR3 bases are TGCAGTGCTAGAGTCGGGACAGTTTCCTATGGCTACACCTTC.

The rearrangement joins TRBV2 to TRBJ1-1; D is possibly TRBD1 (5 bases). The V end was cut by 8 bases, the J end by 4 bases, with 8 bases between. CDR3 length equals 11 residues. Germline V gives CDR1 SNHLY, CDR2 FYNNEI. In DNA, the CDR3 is TGTGCCAGCGCCGGGGGCACTGAAGCTTTCTTT. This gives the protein CASAGGTEAFF.

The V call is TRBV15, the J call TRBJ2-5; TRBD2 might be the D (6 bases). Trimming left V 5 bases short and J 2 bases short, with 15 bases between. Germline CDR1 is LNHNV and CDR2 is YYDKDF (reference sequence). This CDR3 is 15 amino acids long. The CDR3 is CATSGHSGAQETQYF. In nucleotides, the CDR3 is TGTGCCACCAGCGGACATAGCGGAGCACAAGAGACCCAGTACTTC. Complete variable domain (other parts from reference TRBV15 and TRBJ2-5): DAMVIQNPRYQVTQFGKPVTLSCSQTLNHNVMYWYQQKSSQAPKLLFHYYDKDFNNEADTPDNFQSRRPNTSFCFLDIRSPGLGDTAMYLCATSGHSGAQETQYFGPGTRLLVL.

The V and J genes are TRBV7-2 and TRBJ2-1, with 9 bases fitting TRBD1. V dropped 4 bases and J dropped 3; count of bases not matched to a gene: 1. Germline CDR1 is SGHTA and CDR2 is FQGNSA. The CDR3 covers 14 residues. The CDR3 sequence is CASSSTGGYNEQFF. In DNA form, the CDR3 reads TGTGCCAGCAGCTCGACAGGGGGCTACAATGAGCAGTTCTTC.

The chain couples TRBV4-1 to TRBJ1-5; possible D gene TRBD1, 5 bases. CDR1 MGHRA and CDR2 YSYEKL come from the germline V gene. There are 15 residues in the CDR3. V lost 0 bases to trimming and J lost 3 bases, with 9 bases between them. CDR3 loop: CASSQEKGVNQPQHF. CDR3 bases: TGCGCCAGCAGCCAAGAAAAAGGGGTCAATCAGCCCCAGCATTTT.

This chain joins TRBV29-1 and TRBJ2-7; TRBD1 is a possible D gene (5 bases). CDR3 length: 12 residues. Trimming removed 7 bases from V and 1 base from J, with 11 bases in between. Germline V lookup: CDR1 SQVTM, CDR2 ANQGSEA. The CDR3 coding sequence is TGCAGCGCCAGCAGGGATTCCTACGAGCAGTACTTC. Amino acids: CSASRDSYEQYF.

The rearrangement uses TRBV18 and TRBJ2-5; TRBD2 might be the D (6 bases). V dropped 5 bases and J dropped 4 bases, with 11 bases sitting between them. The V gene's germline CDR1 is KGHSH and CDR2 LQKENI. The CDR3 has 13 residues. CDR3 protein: CASSSTGGETQYF. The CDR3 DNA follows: TGTGCCAGCTCATCCACCGGGGGAGAGACCCAGTACTTC.